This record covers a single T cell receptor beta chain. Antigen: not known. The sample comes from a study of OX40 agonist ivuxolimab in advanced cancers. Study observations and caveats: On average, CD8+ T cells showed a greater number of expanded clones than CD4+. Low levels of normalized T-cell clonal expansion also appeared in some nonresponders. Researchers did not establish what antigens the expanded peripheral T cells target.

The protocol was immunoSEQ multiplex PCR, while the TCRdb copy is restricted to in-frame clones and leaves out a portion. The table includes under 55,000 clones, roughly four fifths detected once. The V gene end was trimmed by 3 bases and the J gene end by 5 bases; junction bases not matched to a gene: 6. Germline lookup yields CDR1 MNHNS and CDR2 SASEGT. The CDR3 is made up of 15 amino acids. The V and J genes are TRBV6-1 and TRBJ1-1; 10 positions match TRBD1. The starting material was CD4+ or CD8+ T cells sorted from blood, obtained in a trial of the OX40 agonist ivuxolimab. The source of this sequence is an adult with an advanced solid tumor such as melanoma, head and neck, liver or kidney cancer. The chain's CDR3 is CASSETGGWYTEAFF. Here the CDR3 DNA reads TGTGCCAGCAGTGAGACAGGGGGCTGGTATACTGAAGCTTTCTTT.